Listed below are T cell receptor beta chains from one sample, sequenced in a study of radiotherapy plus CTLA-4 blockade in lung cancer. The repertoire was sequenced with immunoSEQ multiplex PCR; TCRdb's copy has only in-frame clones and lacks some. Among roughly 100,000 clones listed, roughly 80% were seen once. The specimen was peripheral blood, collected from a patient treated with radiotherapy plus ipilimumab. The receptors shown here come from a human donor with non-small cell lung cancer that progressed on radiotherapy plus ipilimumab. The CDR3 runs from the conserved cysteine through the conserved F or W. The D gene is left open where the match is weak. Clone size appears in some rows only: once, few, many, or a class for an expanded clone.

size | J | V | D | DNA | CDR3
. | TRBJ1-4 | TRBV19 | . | TGTGCCAGTAGTCCAGTAACGACCTTGGGTGAAAAACTGTTTTTT | CASSPVTTLGEKLFF
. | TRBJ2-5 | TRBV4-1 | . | TGCGCCAGCAGCCAAGATCCGGGGGCAGGAGAGACCCAGTACTTC | CASSQDPGAGETQYF
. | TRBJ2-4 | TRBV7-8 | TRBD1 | TGTGCCAGCAGCCGCCGGGACAGTAAGAACATTCAGTACTTC | CASSRRDSKNIQYF
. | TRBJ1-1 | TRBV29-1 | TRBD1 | TGCAGCGTTGGGAACAGGGGGAACACTGAAGCTTTCTTT | CSVGNRGNTEAFF
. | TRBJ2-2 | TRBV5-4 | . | TGTGCCAGCAGCCCCCCGCGGGGAACGAACACCGGGGAGCTGTTTTTT | CASSPPRGTNTGELFF
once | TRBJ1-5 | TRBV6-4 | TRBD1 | TGTGCCAGCACCAAGACAGGGGGCGAGCGTCAGCCCCAGCATTTT | CASTKTGGERQPQHF
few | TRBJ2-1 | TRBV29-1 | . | TGCAGCGTTGGGGGGTTTGGCAATGAGCAGTTCTTC | CSVGGFGNEQFF
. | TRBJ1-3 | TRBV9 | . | TGTGCCAGCAGCGTAGATGGGGGCGCGAGTGGAAACACCATATATTTT | CASSVDGGASGNTIYF
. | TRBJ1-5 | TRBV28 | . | TGTGCCAGCAGAAGGGAGCTCGGACAGCCCCAGCATTTT | CASRRELGQPQHF
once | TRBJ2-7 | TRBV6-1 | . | TGTGCCAGCAGTGAAGGATGGGGACGACTAGGCTCCTACGAGCAGTACTTC | CASSEGWGRLGSYEQYF
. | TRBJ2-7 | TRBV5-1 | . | TGCGCCAGCAGCTTGGAAGGTAGCTCCTACGAGCAGTACTTC | CASSLEGSSYEQYF
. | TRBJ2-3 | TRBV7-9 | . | TGTGCCAGCAGCTCCGTATTTGGGGACAGGGGACTAGCAGCAGATACGCAGTATTTT | CASSSVFGDRGLAADTQYF
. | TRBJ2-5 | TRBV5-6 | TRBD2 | TGTGCCAGCAGCTTTAAAGCGGGAGAGGAGACCCAGTACTTC | CASSFKAGEETQYF
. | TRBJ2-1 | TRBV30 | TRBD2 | TGTGCCTGGAGTGGACTAGCGGGAGATAGGGCCAATGAGCAGTTCTTC | CAWSGLAGDRANEQFF
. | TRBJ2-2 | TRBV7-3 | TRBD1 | TGTGCCAGCAGCTTACGGTCAGGGGGCTCGAACACCGGGGAGCTGTTTTTT | CASSLRSGGSNTGELFF
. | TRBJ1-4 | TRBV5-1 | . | TGCGCCAGCAAGGAGGGGGACGAAGAAAAACTGTTTTTT | CASKEGDEEKLFF
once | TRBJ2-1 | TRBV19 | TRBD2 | TGTGCCAGTAGCGTAGGACTAGCGGGAGTCCGAGAGCAGTTCTTC | CASSVGLAGVREQFF
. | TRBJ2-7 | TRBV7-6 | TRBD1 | TGTGCCAGCAGCTTAGGGACTACAGGGGGCGGGCAGTACTTC | CASSLGTTGGGQYF
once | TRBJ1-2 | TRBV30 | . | TGTGCCTGGAGTGTACGGGGGGCACCCTCTAACTATGGCTACACCTTC | CAWSVRGAPSNYGYTF
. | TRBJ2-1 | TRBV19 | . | TGTGCCAGTAGTAGTTCGGGGGGCACCTACAATGAGCAGTTCTTC | CASSSSGGTYNEQFF
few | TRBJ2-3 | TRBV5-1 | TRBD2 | TGCGCCAGCAGCTTGGGGCGACTAGCGGGAGGCCCCCCGGCGCAGTATTTT | CASSLGRLAGGPPAQYF
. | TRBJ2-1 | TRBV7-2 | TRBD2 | TGTGCCAGCAGCTTAGAGTCCAGCGGGGGCAAGTTCTTC | CASSLESSGGKFF
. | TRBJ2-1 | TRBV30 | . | TGTGCCTACGGGGCCTCCTACAATGAGCAGTTCTTC | CAYGASYNEQFF
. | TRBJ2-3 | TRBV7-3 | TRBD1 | TGTGCCAGCAGCCCAGACCGGGACAGCAAGAGGAATACGCAGTATTTT | CASSPDRDSKRNTQYF
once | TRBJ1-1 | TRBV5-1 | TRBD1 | TGCGCCAGCAGCTTGGCGGGACAGGGGGCAACTGAAGCTTTCTTT | CASSLAGQGATEAFF
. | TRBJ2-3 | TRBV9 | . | TGTGCCAGCAGCGCCTCCTCCTCGACCTCACCGGGTACGCAGTATTTT | CASSASSSTSPGTQYF
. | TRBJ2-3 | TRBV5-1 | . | TGCGCCAGCAGCTTGTCTGCGGATACGCAGTATTTT | CASSLSADTQYF
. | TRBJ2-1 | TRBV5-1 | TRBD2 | TGCGCCAGCAGTCAGCGACTAGCGACCTACAATGAGCAGTTCTTC | CASSQRLATYNEQFF
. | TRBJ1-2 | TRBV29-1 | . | TGCAGCGTTGAAAACCAGGATTATGGCTACACCTTC | CSVENQDYGYTF
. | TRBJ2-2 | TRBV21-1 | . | TGTGCCAGCAGCAAAGAGGGGACCGGGTCGCACGGGGAGCTGTTTTTT | CASSKEGTGSHGELFF
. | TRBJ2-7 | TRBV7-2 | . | TGTGCCAGCAGCTTATCTCTATCCTCCTACGAGCAGTACTTC | CASSLSLSSYEQYF
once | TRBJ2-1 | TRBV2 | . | TGTGCCAGCAGTGCTCGGACTAATCGGGGAGGTGAGCAGTTCTTC | CASSARTNRGGEQFF
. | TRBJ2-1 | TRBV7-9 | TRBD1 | TGTGCCAGCAGCTTGGGGGACAGATACAATGAGCAGTTCTTC | CASSLGDRYNEQFF
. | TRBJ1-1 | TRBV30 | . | TGTGCCTGGAGTGTTAAGGGCGGCACTGAAGCTTTCTTT | CAWSVKGGTEAFF
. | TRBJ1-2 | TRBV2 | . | TGTGCCAGCAGTGAATTTCGCTATGGCTACACCTTC | CASSEFRYGYTF
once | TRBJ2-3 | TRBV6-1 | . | TGTGCCAGCAGTGAAGTCCTTGAGGGGACAGATACGCAGTATTTT | CASSEVLEGTDTQYF
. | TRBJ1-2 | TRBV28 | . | TGTGCCATACACAGGAATAACTATGGCTACACCTTC | CAIHRNNYGYTF
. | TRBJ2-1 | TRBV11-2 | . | TGTGCCAGCAGCTTGATATGGGCGGGACCCCCTGACAATGAGCAGTTCTTC | CASSLIWAGPPDNEQFF
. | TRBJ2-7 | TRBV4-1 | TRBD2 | TGCGCCAGCAGCCCATCACCGGGACTAGGTCAAGGGGAGCAGTACTTC | CASSPSPGLGQGEQYF
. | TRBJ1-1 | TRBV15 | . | TGTGCCACCAGCAGAGATAGAGGTTTGGCTGAAGCTTTCTTT | CATSRDRGLAEAFF
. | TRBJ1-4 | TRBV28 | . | TGTGCCAGCAGTTTAATGTTCGTAGGGGGAAAGGAAAAACTGTTTTTT | CASSLMFVGGKEKLFF
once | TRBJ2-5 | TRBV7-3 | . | TGTGCCAGCAGGGGATCGATACGGCGAGAATCGGGCAATAGCTACAGTTCGGAGACCCAGTACTTC | CASRGSIRRESGNSYSSETQYF
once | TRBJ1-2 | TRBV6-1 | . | TGTGCCAGCGTTACGTCGGACGGTCTTGGGGGCTACACCTTC | CASVTSDGLGGYTF
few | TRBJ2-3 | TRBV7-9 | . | TGTGCCAGCAGCTTCGAGCAGGACACAGATACGCAGTATTTT | CASSFEQDTDTQYF
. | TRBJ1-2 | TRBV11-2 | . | TGTGCCAGCAGCGGGCAAGAGAACTATGGCTACACCTTC | CASSGQENYGYTF
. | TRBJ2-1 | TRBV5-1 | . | TGCGCCAGCAGACGAGCGGAATACAATGAGCAGTTCTTC | CASRRAEYNEQFF
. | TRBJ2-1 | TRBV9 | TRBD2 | TGTGCCAGCAGCGTAATTAGCGGGAATGAGCAGTTCTTC | CASSVISGNEQFF
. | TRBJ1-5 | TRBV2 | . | TGTGCCAGCAGTGAAACCGGGACTCTAAGCAATCAGCCCCAGCATTTT | CASSETGTLSNQPQHF
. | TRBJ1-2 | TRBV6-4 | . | TGTGCCAGCAGTGTAGGCCCCGGATTCCCTGGCTACACCTTC | CASSVGPGFPGYTF
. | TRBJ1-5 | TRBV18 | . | TGTGCCAGCTCACCATCCGGGAATCAGCCCCAGCATTTT | CASSPSGNQPQHF
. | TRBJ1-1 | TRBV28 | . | TGTGCCAGCAGTCGAATAAACAGGGAAGCTTTCTTT | CASSRINREAFF
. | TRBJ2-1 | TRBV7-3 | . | TGTGCCAGCAGCTTAGGAGGCGGACCACTACAGTTCTTC | CASSLGGGPLQFF
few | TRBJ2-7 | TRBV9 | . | TGTGCCAGCCGGGAGCTTCACGGGGCCCTCCCCTACGAGCAGTACTTC | CASRELHGALPYEQYF
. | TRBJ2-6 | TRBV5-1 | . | TGCGCCAGCAGGCTGAGGTCAGACCCTCTTACTGGGGCCAACGTCCTGACTTTC | CASRLRSDPLTGANVLTF
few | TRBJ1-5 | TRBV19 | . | TGTGCCAGTAATCCAGTCCTGTCAGGGAGTCAGCCCCAGCATTTT | CASNPVLSGSQPQHF
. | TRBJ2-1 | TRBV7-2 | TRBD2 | TGTGCCAGCAGCTTATCCTCTAGCGGGAGTGGCAATGAGCAGTTCTTC | CASSLSSSGSGNEQFF
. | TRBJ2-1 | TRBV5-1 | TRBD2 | TGCGCCAGCAGCTTTGGACTAGCGGGGGCCTACAATGAGCAGTTCTTC | CASSFGLAGAYNEQFF